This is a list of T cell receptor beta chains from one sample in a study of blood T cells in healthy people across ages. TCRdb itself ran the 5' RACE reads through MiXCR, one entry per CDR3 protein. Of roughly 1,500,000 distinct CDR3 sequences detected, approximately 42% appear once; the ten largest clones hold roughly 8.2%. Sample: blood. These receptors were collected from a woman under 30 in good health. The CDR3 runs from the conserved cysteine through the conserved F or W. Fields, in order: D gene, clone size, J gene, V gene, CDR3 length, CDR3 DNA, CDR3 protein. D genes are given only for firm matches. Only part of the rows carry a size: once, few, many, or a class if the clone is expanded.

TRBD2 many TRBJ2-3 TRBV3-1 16 TGTGCCAGCAGCCACCGGACTAGCGGGAGGGAAGATACGCAGTATTTT CASSHRTSGREDTQYF
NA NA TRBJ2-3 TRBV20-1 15 TGCAGTGCTAGAGTAGGGATTCCTAGCACAGATACGCAGTATTTT CSARVGIPSTDTQYF
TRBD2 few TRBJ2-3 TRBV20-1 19 TGCAGTGCTAGAGATATGGTTAGCGGGGGGGCTTGGGGCACAGATACGCAGTATTTT CSARDMVSGGAWGTDTQYF
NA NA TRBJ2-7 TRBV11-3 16 TGTGCCAGCAGCTTTGAAGGGACGTCCTCCTACAATGAGCAGTACTTC CASSFEGTSSYNEQYF
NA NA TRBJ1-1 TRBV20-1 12 TGCAGTGCTAGTTGGCAGGGGACTGAAGCTTTCTTT CSASWQGTEAFF
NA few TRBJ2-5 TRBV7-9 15 TGTGCCAGCAGCCCTGAGACAGGCGGGTCGGAGACCCAGTACTTC CASSPETGGSETQYF
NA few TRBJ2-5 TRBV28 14 TGTGCCAGCAGTTTAGGGATTCTGGGCGAGACCCAGTACTTC CASSLGILGETQYF
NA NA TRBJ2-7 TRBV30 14 TGTGCCTGGAAGGCTCAAGGGTACACCATGTTGCAGTACTTC CAWKAQGYTMLQYF
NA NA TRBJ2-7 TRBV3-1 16 TGTGCCAGCAGCCTTAAAACCGGGAGTTACTCCTACGAGCAGTACTTC CASSLKTGSYSYEQYF
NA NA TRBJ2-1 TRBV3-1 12 TGTGCCAGCAGCCAACGGGGACTTGAGCAGTTCTTC CASSQRGLEQFF
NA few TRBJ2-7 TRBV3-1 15 TGTGCCAGCAGCCAAGGGGATACGGCGCTCTACGAGCAGTACTTC CASSQGDTALYEQYF
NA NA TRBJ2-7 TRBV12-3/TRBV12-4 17 TGTGCCAGCAGTTTAAATTTCCGTCCACGTATCTCCTACGAGCAGTACTTC CASSLNFRPRISYEQYF
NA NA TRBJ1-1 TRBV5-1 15 TGCGCCAGCAGCTTGGCGGGGGGAGCGAACACTGAAGCTTTCTTT CASSLAGGANTEAFF
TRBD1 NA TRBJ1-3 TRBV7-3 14 TGTGCCAGCAGCCCTACAGGGGTTGGAAACACCATATATTTT CASSPTGVGNTIYF
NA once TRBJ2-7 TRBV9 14 TGTGCCAGCCGCGTTTCCGGGAGTAAACACGAGCAGTACTTC CASRVSGSKHEQYF
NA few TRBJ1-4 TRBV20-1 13 TGCAGTGCTTACCAGGTTAATAATGAAAAACTGTTTTTT CSAYQVNNEKLFF
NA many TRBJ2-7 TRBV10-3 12 TGTGCCATCCGACAGGACTCCTACGAGCAGTACTTC CAIRQDSYEQYF
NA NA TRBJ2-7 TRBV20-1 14 TGCAGTGCTCCTGTGCGGGCGGGCTCCTACGAGCAGTACTTC CSAPVRAGSYEQYF
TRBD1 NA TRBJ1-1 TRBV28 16 TGTGCCAGCAGTCCCGGGACAGGGATCGGAGGGGCTGAAGCTTTCTTT CASSPGTGIGGAEAFF
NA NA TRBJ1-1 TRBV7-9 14 TGTGCCAGCAGCTTAGATAATAACGCGGCGGAAGCTTTCTTT CASSLDNNAAEAFF
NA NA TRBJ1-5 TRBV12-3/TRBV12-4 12 TGTGCCAGCAGAATATACAATCAGCCCCAGCATTTT CASRIYNQPQHF
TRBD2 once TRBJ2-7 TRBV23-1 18 TGCGCCAGCAGTCCTCGTAATAGCGGGAGTTTAAGCTTGGACGAGCAGTACTTC CASSPRNSGSLSLDEQYF
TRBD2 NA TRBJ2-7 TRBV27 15 TGTGCCAGCAGCACCTTAGGCGGGAGCTCCTACGAGCAGTACTTC CASSTLGGSSYEQYF
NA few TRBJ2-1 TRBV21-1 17 TGTGCCAGCAGCCCCACGGGACTAGCGGGAGCCTACAATGAGCAGTTCTTC CASSPTGLAGAYNEQFF
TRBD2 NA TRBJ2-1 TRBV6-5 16 TGTGCCAGCAGTTACCTACTAGCGGGAGGGAAAAATGAGCAGTTCTTC CASSYLLAGGKNEQFF
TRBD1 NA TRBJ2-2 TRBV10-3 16 TGTGCCATCAGCGGTAGAGGGACAGCTAACACCGGGGAGCTGTTTTTT CAISGRGTANTGELFF
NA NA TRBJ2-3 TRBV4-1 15 TGCGCCAGCAGTTTAAACCGGGGGGCCCCAGATACGCAGTATTTT CASSLNRGAPDTQYF
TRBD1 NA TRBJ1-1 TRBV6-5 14 TGTGCCAGCAGAGTTGACAGGGGGCTCACTGAAGCTTTCTTT CASRVDRGLTEAFF
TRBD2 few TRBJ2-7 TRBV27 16 TGTGCCAGCAGTTTGGGTGCGGGGGGCCTTTACAATGAGCAGTACTTC CASSLGAGGLYNEQYF
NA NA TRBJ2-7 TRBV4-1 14 TGCGCCAGCAGCGCCCCTAGTCCGGGCTACGAGCAGTCCTTC CASSAPSPGYEQSF
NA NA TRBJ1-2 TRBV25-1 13 TGTGCCAGCAGTGAATTCGGCACGCGGGGCTACACCTTC CASSEFGTRGYTF
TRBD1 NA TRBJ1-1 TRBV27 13 TGTGCCAGCAGTTTACAACAGGGGGGAGGAGCTTTCTTT CASSLQQGGGAFF
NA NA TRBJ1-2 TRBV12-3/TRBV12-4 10 TGTGCCACTCGAGGCTTTGGCTACACCTTC CATRGFGYTF
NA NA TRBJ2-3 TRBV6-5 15 TGTGCCAGCAGTTACGAGGGGAAGAGCACAGATACGCAGTATTTT CASSYEGKSTDTQYF
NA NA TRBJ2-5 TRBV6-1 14 TGTGCCAGCACGAGGGAGAGGGGTTCGGAGACCCAGTACTTC CASTRERGSETQYF
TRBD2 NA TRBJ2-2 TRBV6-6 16 TGTGCCAGCAGGACTAGCGGGGGGGGGAGGACCGGGGAGCTGTTTTTT CASRTSGGGRTGELFF
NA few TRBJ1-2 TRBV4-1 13 TGCGCCAGCAGCCCCGGTGGGTCTCATGGCTACACCTTC CASSPGGSHGYTF
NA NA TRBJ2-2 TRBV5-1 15 TGCGCCAGCAGCCGTTCTAGCGCACACACCGGGGAGCTGTTTTTT CASSRSSAHTGELFF
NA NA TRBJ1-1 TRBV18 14 TGTGCCAGCTCACCACAGGTACGGAACACTGAAGCTTTCTTT CASSPQVRNTEAFF
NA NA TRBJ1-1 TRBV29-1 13 TGCAGCGTTGTGGCAGAAGACATGACTGAAGCTTTCTTT CSVVAEDMTEAFF
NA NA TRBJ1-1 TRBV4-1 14 TGCACCAGCAGCCAAGTTTCCGCGAACACTGAAGCTTTCTTT CTSSQVSANTEAFF
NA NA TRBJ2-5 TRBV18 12 TGTGCCAGCTCGCCTAGCATAGAGACCCAGTACTTC CASSPSIETQYF
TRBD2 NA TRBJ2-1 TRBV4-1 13 TGCGCCAGCAGCCCCGGGGGGGCCTGGGAGCAGTTCTTC CASSPGGAWEQFF
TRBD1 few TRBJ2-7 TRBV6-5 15 TGTGCCAGCAGTTACTCGGGACAGGGAATGGACGAGCAGTACTTC CASSYSGQGMDEQYF
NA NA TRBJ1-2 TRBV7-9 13 TGTGCCAGCAGCGTAAAAGGGTCTGAGGGCTACACCTTC CASSVKGSEGYTF